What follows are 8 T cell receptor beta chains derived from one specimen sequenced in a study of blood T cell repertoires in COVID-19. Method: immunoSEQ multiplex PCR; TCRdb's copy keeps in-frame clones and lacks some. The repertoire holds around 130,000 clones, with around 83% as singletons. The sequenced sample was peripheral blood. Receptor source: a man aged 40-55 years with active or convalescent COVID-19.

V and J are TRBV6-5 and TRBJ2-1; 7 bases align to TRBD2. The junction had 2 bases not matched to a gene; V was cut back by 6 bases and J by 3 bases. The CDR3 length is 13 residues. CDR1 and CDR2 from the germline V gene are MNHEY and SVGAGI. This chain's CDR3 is CASRLASYNEQFF. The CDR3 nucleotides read TGTGCCAGCAGACTAGCGAGCTACAATGAGCAGTTCTTC.

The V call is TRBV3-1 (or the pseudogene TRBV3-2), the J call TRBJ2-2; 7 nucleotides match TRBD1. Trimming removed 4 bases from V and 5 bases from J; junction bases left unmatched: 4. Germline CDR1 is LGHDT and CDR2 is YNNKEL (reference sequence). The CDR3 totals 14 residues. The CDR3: CASSRDSYTGELFF. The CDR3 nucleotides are TGTGCCAGCAGCCGGGACAGCTATACCGGGGAGCTGTTTTTT.

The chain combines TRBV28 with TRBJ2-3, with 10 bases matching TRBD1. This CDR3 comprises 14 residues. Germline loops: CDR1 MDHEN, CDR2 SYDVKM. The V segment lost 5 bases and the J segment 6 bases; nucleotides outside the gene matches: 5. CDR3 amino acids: CASSRQGASDTQYF. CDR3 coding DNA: TGTGCCAGCAGTAGACAGGGGGCGTCGGATACGCAGTATTTT.

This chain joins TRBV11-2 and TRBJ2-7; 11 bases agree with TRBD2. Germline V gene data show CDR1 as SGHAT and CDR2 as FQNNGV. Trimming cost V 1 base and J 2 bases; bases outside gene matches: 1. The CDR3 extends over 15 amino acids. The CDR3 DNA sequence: TGTGCCAGCAGCTTAGTAGCGGGGGGGGCCTACGAGCAGTACTTC. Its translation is CASSLVAGGAYEQYF.

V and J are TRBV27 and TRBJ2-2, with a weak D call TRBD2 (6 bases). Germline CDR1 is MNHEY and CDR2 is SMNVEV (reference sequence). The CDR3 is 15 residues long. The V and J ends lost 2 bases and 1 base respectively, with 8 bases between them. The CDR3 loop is CASSLTRENTGELFF. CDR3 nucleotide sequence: TGTGCCAGCAGTTTAACGCGGGAGAACACCGGGGAGCTGTTTTTT.

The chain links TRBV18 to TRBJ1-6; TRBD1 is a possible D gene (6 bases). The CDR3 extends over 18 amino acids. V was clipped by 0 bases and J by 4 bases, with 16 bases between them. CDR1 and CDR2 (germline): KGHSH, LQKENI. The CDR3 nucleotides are TGTGCCAGCTCACCACCGGTGGGGGCCCCAGATTATAATTCACCCCTCCACTTT. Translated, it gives CASSPPVGAPDYNSPLHF. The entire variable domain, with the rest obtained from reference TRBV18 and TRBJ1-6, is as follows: NAGVMQNPRHLVRRRGQEARLRCSPMKGHSHVYWYRQLPEEGLKFMVYLQKENIIDESGMPKERFSAEFPKEGPSILRIQQVVRGDSAAYFCASSPPVGAPDYNSPLHFGNGTRLTVT.

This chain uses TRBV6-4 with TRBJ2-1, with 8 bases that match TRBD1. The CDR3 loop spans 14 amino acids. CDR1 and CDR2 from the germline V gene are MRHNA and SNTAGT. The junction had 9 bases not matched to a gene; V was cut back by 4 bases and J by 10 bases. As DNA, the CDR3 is TGTGCCAGCAGTGTAGCACAGGGGGTAGGGGAGCAGTTCTTC. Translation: CASSVAQGVGEQFF.

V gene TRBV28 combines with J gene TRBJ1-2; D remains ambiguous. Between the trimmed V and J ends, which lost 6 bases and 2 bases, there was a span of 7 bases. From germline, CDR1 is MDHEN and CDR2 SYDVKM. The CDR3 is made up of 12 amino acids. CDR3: CASSRQNYGYTF. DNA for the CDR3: TGTGCCAGCAGCCGACAAAACTATGGCTACACCTTC.